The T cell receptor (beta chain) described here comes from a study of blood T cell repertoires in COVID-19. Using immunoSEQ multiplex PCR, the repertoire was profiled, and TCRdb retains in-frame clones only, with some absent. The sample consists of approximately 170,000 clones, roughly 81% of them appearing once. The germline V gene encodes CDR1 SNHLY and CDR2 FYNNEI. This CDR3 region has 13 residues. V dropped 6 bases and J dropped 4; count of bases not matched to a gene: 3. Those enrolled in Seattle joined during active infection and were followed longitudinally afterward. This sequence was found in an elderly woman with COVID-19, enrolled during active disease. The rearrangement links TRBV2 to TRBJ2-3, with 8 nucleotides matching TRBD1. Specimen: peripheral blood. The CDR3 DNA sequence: TGTGCCAGCAGCGGACAGGGTGCAGATACGCAGTATTTT. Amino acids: CASSGQGADTQYF.